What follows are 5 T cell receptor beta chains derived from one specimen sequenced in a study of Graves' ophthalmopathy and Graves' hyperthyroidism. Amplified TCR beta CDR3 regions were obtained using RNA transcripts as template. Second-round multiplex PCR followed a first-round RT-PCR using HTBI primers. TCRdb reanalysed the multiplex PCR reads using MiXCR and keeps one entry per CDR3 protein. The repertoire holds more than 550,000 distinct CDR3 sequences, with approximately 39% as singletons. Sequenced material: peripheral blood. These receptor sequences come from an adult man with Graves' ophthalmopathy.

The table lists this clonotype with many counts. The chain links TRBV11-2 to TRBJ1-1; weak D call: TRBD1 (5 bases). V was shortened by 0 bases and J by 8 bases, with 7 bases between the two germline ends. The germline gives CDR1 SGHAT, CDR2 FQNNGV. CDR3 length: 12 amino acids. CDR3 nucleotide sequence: TGTGCCAGCAGCTTAGATGGGGGGGAAGCTTTCTTT. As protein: CASSLDGGEAFF.

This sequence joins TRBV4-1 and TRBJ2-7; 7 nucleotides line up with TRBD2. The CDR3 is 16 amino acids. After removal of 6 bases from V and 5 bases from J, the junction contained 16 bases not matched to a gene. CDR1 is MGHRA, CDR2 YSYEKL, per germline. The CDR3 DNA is TGCGCCAGCAGAAGGCTGTGGGGCGGGAGTTCCAACGAGCAGTACTTC. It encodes CASRRLWGGSSNEQYF.

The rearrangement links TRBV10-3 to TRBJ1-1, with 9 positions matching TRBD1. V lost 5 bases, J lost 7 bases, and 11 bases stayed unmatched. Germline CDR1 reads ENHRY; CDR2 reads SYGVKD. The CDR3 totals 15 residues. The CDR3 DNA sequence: TGTGCCATCAGTTATCACAGGGGGCCTATCGGTGAAGCTTTCTTT. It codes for CAISYHRGPIGEAFF.

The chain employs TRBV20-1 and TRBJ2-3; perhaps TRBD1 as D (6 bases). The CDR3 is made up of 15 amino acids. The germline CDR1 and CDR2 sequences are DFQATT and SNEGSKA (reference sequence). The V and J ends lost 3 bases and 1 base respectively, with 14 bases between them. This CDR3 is CSASPPGHGTDTQYF. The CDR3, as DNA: TGCAGTGCTAGTCCACCGGGACACGGCACAGATACGCAGTATTTT.

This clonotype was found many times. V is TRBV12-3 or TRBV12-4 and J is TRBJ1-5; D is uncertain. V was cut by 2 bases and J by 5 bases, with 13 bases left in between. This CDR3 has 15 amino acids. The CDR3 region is CASSLFGGRDQPQHF. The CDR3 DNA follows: TGTGCCAGCAGTTTATTCGGAGGGAGAGATCAGCCCCAGCATTTT.